The TCR beta chain under discussion was sequenced for a study of PD-L1 blockade in urothelial cancer. The time point was: peripheral blood 6 weeks after treatment start. The CDR3 contains 15 residues. Trimming cost V 3 bases and J 4 bases; bases outside gene matches: 2. Germline CDR1 SGHVS, CDR2 FQNEAQ. Libraries were prepared by immunoSEQ multiplex PCR; TCRdb keeps only in-frame clonotypes and omits some of them. The table lists 23,000 or so clones, 82% of them singletons. The TCR originated in an older man with urothelial cancer. The chain recombines TRBV7-8 with TRBJ2-1, with 11 bases lining up with TRBD2. The source material was PBMCs, sampled around atezolizumab (anti-PD-L1) treatment. The CDR3 here is CASSFGTSGYNEQFF. As DNA, the CDR3 is TGTGCCAGCAGCTTCGGGACTAGCGGTTACAATGAGCAGTTCTTC.